This record concerns one TCR beta chain sequence. Its cognate antigen is unknown. The data were obtained in a study of cytomegalovirus exposure and HLA in healthy donors. Study overall: In an early release, HLA-typed donors contributed some 88 million unique TCR sequences. Study-wide results and limits: Per a prior analysis, the majority of TCR beta V segments were productive roughly 87% or roughly 30% of the time. Serostatus for CMV was the only available immune exposure information. A few chains tied to CMV proved CMV antigen-specific in vitro.

The J segment lost 8 bases and the V segment lost 4 bases, leaving 11 bases of the junction unmatched. CDR1 is SGHDT and CDR2 is YYEEEE in the germline V gene. The length of the CDR3 is 15 residues. Amplification used 60 Vbeta primers and 13 Jbeta primers. Some clones are missing from TCRdb's copy, which holds only in-frame ones; the method was immunoSEQ multiplex PCR. Here the sample spans some 190,000 clones, 70% to 85% being singletons. The receptor was derived from a man between 18 and 29 years old in good health and CMV-seronegative. What was sequenced was PBMCs. The chain has TRBV5-6 and TRBJ1-4; 7 nucleotides match TRBD1. For the CDR3, the DNA is TGTGCCAGCAGCGTCTACAGGGGCGGAAGGGAAAAACTGTTTTTT. Translated: CASSVYRGGREKLFF.